This TCR beta chain was sequenced for a study of T cell responses to AZD1222 COVID-19 vaccine. Overall study context: Pooling was applied to second doses at about 4 or about 12 weeks. Whole-study results and caveats: Two AZD1222 administrations were followed by greater Spike-specific TCR breadth and depth. In a largely white British group with more females than males, clonal diversity was possibly underestimated.

Clones were sequenced by immunoSEQ multiplex PCR, and TCRdb holds only the in-frame ones, with some missing. Of tens of thousands of clones listed, roughly 90% were seen once; the top ten hold 22%. In the case of this clone: Its antigen remains unidentified.

The CDR3 is 13 residues long. V lost 1 base and J 6 bases, leaving 7 bases between the germline ends. Germline CDR1 is SGDLS and CDR2 is YYNGEE. The origin of this receptor is an adult in good health. V gene TRBV9 combines with J gene TRBJ2-2; D is undetermined. Sample: peripheral blood, taken on day 0 of AZD1222 vaccination. In nucleotides, the CDR3 is TGTGCCAGCAGCGTAATTGAGGCCGGGGAGCTGTTTTTT. Its translation is CASSVIEAGELFF.